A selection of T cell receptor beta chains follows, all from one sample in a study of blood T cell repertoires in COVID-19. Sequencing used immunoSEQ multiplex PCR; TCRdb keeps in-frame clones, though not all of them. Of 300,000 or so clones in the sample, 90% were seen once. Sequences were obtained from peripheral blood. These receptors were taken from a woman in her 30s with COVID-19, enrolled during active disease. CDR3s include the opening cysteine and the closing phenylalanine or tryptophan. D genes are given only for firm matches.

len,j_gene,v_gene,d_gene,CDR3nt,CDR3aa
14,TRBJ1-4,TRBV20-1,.,TGCAGTGCTAGTGAGGCAGGGAATTTAGAAAAACTGTTTTTT,CSASEAGNLEKLFF
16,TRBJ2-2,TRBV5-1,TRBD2,TGCGCCAGCAGCTTGGTCGGGCTAGCGGGAGCCGGGGAGCTGTTTTTT,CASSLVGLAGAGELFF
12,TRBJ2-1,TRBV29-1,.,TGCAGCGGTATAACCGACTCCAATGAGCAGTTCTTC,CSGITDSNEQFF
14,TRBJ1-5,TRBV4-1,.,TGCGCCAGCAGCCAAGTAGTTGGGGCTCAGCCCCAGCATTTT,CASSQVVGAQPQHF
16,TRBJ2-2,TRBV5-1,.,TGCGCCAGCAGTTCACAGAGATACTCGAACACCGGGGAGCTGTTTTTT,CASSSQRYSNTGELFF
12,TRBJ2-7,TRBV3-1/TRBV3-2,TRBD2,TGTGCCAGCAGCCAGCCTGCGGGGGGGCAGTACTTC,CASSQPAGGQYF
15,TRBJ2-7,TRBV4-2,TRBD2,TGTGCCAGCAGCCATAGCGGGAACCCTCCCTACGAGCAGTACTTC,CASSHSGNPPYEQYF
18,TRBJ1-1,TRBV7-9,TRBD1,TGTGCCAGCAGCTTAGGTTTGTTTACGGGACAGCGGGACACTGAAGCTTTCTTT,CASSLGLFTGQRDTEAFF
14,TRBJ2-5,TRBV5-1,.,TGCGCCAGCAGCTTGGTAGGGGTTGGGGAGACCCAGTACTTC,CASSLVGVGETQYF
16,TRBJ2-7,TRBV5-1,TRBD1,TGCGCCAGCAGCCCCCCCCGGACAGGCAGCTCCTACGAGCAGTACTTC,CASSPPRTGSSYEQYF
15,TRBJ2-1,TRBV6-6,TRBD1,TGTGCCAGCAGTAGGAGCGGGACAGGGATCGATGAGCAGTTCTTC,CASSRSGTGIDEQFF
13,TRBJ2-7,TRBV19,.,TGTGCCAGTAGGAACCAGGGTACCTACGAGCAGTACTTC,CASRNQGTYEQYF
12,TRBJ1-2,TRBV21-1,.,TGTGCCAGCAGCAAAGTACGGGATGGCTACACCTTC,CASSKVRDGYTF
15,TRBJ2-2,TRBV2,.,TGTGCCAGCGCAGGGGCCCTGGGAAGGGGCGGGGAGCTGTTTTTT,CASAGALGRGGELFF
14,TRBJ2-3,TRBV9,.,TGTGCCAGCAGCGACTCGGGATTCACAGATACGCAGTATTTT,CASSDSGFTDTQYF